The T cell receptor (beta chain) under discussion was sequenced for a study of molecular identifiers for immune sequencing clone quantification. The CDR3 runs 15 residues. CDR1 SGDLS and CDR2 YYNGEE come from the germline V gene. Trimming removed 0 bases at V and 2 bases at J, with 10 bases between. This clonotype was detected many times. TCRdb itself ran the PCR reads through MiXCR, one entry per CDR3 protein. The repertoire holds about half a million distinct CDR3 sequences, with 20% to 25% as singletons. Naive CD8 T cells were picked out by sorting for CD8+CD4-CCR7+CD45RA+. The sample comprised naive CD8+ T cells from blood, with Jurkat cell RNA spiked in. Described subset: FACS-sorted CD8+CD4-CCR7+CD45RA+ naive T cells. The receptor was derived from a human donor in good health. Some libraries in this study had Jurkat cell RNA spiked in. The J gene is TRBJ2-3, the V gene TRBV9, with D possibly TRBD1 on 5 matching bases. The CDR3 reads CASSVAGATTDTQYF. DNA of the CDR3: TGTGCCAGCAGCGTAGCTGGGGCAACCACAGATACGCAGTATTTT.